Listed below are T cell receptor beta chains from one sample, sequenced in a study. TCRdb reanalysed the RT-PCR reads using MiXCR and keeps one entry per CDR3 protein. The table shows around 700,000 distinct CDR3 sequences, with around 14% occurring only once. The material sequenced was memory CD4+ T cells from blood. The receptors were gathered from a female donor in good health, serving as a healthy control. Both conserved end residues are part of each CDR3. The order of the fields is D gene, clone size, V gene, J gene, CDR3 DNA, CDR3 protein. A D gene is named only where the DNA matches it firmly. For some rows the clone size is stated as once, few or many, or as a class when expanded; others skip it.

NA	many	TRBV15	TRBJ2-7	TGTGCCACCAGCAGAGATAAAGGGGCCGGCTACTACGAGCAGTACTTC	CATSRDKGAGYYEQYF
NA	few	TRBV18	TRBJ1-2	TGTGCCAGCTCACCTCCGGGACGCCCTAGCTATGGCTACACCTTC	CASSPPGRPSYGYTF
NA	many	TRBV5-6	TRBJ2-5	TGTGCCAGCAGCTGGCTTTCGAGACAAGAGACCCAGTACTTC	CASSWLSRQETQYF
NA	many	TRBV12-3/TRBV12-4	TRBJ2-7	TGTGCCAGCAGTTTAAACGGGGCGGCCTCCTACGAGCAGTACTTC	CASSLNGAASYEQYF
TRBD1	many	TRBV6-2/TRBV6-3	TRBJ2-5	TGTGCCAGCAGTTACGGTAGGGGGCCGGAGACCCAGTACTTC	CASSYGRGPETQYF
TRBD2	few	TRBV24-1	TRBJ2-3	TGTGCCACCAGTGATGTTAGCGGGAGGAAAGATACGCAGTATTTT	CATSDVSGRKDTQYF
TRBD2	NA	TRBV14	TRBJ2-3	TGTGCCAGCAGCCGCGGACTAGCGGGGACCTCTAGCACAGATACGCAGTATTTT	CASSRGLAGTSSTDTQYF
TRBD2	NA	TRBV20-1	TRBJ2-2	TGCAGTGCTTGGACTAGCGGGGACACCGGGGAGCTGTTTTTT	CSAWTSGDTGELFF
NA	few	TRBV24-1	TRBJ2-3	TGTGCCACCAGTGATCAAGAAAGCACAGATACGCAGTATTTT	CATSDQESTDTQYF
NA	many	TRBV6-5	TRBJ1-4	TGTGCCAGCAGTCGGGGACCAAATGAAAAACTGTTTTTT	CASSRGPNEKLFF
NA	many	TRBV7-2	TRBJ1-2	TGTGCCATCCGGGGGAGCAGCGGCTATGGCTACACCTTC	CAIRGSSGYGYTF
NA	few	TRBV15	TRBJ2-5	TGTGCCACCAGCAGAGATGAGAGGGGATGGGAGACCCAGTACTTC	CATSRDERGWETQYF
TRBD1	NA	TRBV7-9	TRBJ2-1	TGTGCCAGCACCCAAGGGACAGCTTACAATGAGCAGTTCTTC	CASTQGTAYNEQFF
NA	NA	TRBV20-1	TRBJ2-1	TGCAGTGCTGGCCGAGGACTAAACAATGAGCAGTTCTTC	CSAGRGLNNEQFF
TRBD1	NA	TRBV24-1	TRBJ2-2	TGTGCCACCAGCCAGACTTCCGGGACAGGGAAGAACACCGGGGAGCTGTTTTTT	CATSQTSGTGKNTGELFF
NA	few	TRBV7-2	TRBJ2-1	TGTGCCAGCAGCTTACAGGCTAGCTTATCCTACAATGAGCAGTTCTTC	CASSLQASLSYNEQFF
NA	few	TRBV6-2/TRBV6-3	TRBJ2-7	TGTGCCAGCAGTTTGTCGCAGGGTTTCTACGAGCAGTACTTC	CASSLSQGFYEQYF
NA	many	TRBV7-8	TRBJ1-1	TGTGCCAGCAGCTTCGACAGAGACACTGAAGCTTTCTTT	CASSFDRDTEAFF
NA	NA	TRBV5-1	TRBJ1-4	TGCGCCAGCAGCTTGGTTCCGCCAGCCCTTGGTGAAAAACTGTTTTTT	CASSLVPPALGEKLFF
TRBD2	few	TRBV7-2	TRBJ2-7	TGTTCCAGCAGCCTAGGACTAGCGGGGGACGAGCAGTACTTC	CSSSLGLAGDEQYF
NA	few	TRBV25-1	TRBJ1-2	TGTGCCAGCAGCTCGTGGGGCTATGGCTACACCTTC	CASSSWGYGYTF
NA	few	TRBV20-1	TRBJ2-1	TGCAGTGCTACACCCCGGGACGGGTTAAGTAGGGAGCAGTTCTTC	CSATPRDGLSREQFF